A selection of T cell receptor beta chains follows, all from one sample in a study of shared clonotypes between healthy human individuals. The method was immunoSEQ multiplex PCR; TCRdb's version includes in-frame clones alone and lacks a portion of them. The sample consists of about 2.1 million clones, 85% to 95% of them appearing once. The sequenced sample consisted of naive CD8+ T cells from PBMCs. These receptors were taken from a man aged 18 to 30 in good health. Some clones in this sample may be carry-over from other donors' samples. Each CDR3 is given with its conserved first and last residue. Each record gives: V gene, clone size, J gene, D gene, CDR3 DNA, CDR3 protein. D genes are given only for firm matches. The size field is filled for only some rows; it gives once, few, many or a size class.

V: TRBV27
size: once
J: TRBJ1-2
D: -
DNA: TGTGCCAGCAGTTTATCGGGGGACTATGGCTACACCTTC
CDR3: CASSLSGDYGYTF

V: TRBV27
size: -
J: TRBJ2-1
D: -
DNA: TGTGCCAGCAGCGTAGCAGTAGGAGGGTTTGGTGAGCAGTTCTTC
CDR3: CASSVAVGGFGEQFF

V: TRBV28
size: once
J: TRBJ2-7
D: -
DNA: TGTGCCAGCAGTTTACAGCATTTTTACGAGCAGTACTTC
CDR3: CASSLQHFYEQYF

V: TRBV15
size: -
J: TRBJ1-2
D: TRBD1
DNA: TGTGCCACCAGCACCGGAAGGAGCAGGGGGTACTATGGCTACACCTTC
CDR3: CATSTGRSRGYYGYTF

V: TRBV5-5
size: once
J: TRBJ2-1
D: -
DNA: TGTGCCAGCAGCTTGGACAGGGCTTCCTACAATGAGCAGTTCTTC
CDR3: CASSLDRASYNEQFF

V: TRBV6-1
size: -
J: TRBJ1-1
D: -
DNA: TGTGCCAGCAGTGAACGGGGGGCGAACACTGAAGCTTTCTTT
CDR3: CASSERGANTEAFF

V: TRBV27
size: -
J: TRBJ2-7
D: TRBD2
DNA: TGTGCCAGCAGTCCGGGGACTAGCGGGAGGCCCTTCGGCTACGAGCAGTACTTC
CDR3: CASSPGTSGRPFGYEQYF

V: TRBV15
size: -
J: TRBJ1-3
D: TRBD1
DNA: TGTGCCACGCGACAGGGCAAATCTGGAAACACCATATATTTT
CDR3: CATRQGKSGNTIYF

V: TRBV2
size: once
J: TRBJ2-2
D: -
DNA: TGTGCCAGCAGGCCCGCGGGGGCGCGGATCACCGGGGAGCTGTTTTTT
CDR3: CASRPAGARITGELFF

V: TRBV10-1
size: -
J: TRBJ1-5
D: TRBD1
DNA: TGCGCCAGCGGACGGAACGACAGGGATCGGGCCAATCAGCCCCAGCATTTT
CDR3: CASGRNDRDRANQPQHF

V: TRBV18
size: -
J: TRBJ1-5
D: -
DNA: TGTGCCAGCTCGACAGGCAATCAGCCCCAGCATTTT
CDR3: CASSTGNQPQHF

V: TRBV4-2
size: -
J: TRBJ2-3
D: TRBD2
DNA: TGTGCCAGCAGGGGGGGGGAGGGATTGACAGATACGCAGTATTTT
CDR3: CASRGGEGLTDTQYF

V: TRBV27
size: -
J: TRBJ2-7
D: TRBD2
DNA: TGTGCCAGCACTGGGGGGGAGGGGCCCTACGAGCAGTACTTC
CDR3: CASTGGEGPYEQYF

V: TRBV6-5
size: -
J: TRBJ1-5
D: -
DNA: TGTGCCAGCAGTTCCGAGGGATTCCATCAGCCCCAGCATTTT
CDR3: CASSSEGFHQPQHF

V: TRBV28
size: -
J: TRBJ2-1
D: -
DNA: TGTGCCAGCAGTTTAAACAGGGTCTATATTGGGCAGTTCTTC
CDR3: CASSLNRVYIGQFF

V: TRBV28
size: -
J: TRBJ1-2
D: -
DNA: TGTGCCAGCAGTTTCTTAGGGTACGAGTTACTAAACTATGGCTACACCTTC
CDR3: CASSFLGYELLNYGYTF